This T cell receptor beta chain emerged from a study of blood T cell repertoires in COVID-19. Trimming stripped 7 bases from V and 8 bases from J, with 11 bases between. The CDR3 sequence is 10 residues long. In germline, CDR1 is DFQATT, CDR2 SNEGSKA (reference sequence). Produced via immunoSEQ multiplex PCR; TCRdb's table is partial and in-frame only. The table shows about 200,000 clones, with approximately 87% occurring only once. This chain uses TRBV20-1 with TRBJ1-2; D perhaps matches TRBD1 (5 bases). This clonotype originated in a woman in her 70s with acute or convalescent COVID-19. Specimen: peripheral blood. CDR3 DNA sequence: TGCAGTGTCCCCGGGGGGGGCTACACCTTC. It encodes CSVPGGGYTF.